The 10 T cell receptor beta chains presented below share a single source sample, sequenced in a study of PD-1 blockade in classical Hodgkin lymphoma. As for time point: cycle 4 day 1 (C4D1), after about 6 weeks of nivolumab. Every patient experienced relapse after autologous stem cell transplantation, and brentuximab vedotin exposure varied. The protocol was immunoSEQ multiplex PCR, while the TCRdb copy is restricted to in-frame clones and leaves out a portion. The data contain around 92,000 clones, approximately 83% of them singletons. The sample here was peripheral blood mononuclear cells (PBMCs), taken before the fourth cycle of nivolumab. The receptors here all came from a human donor with classical Hodgkin lymphoma.

The V call is TRBV10-3, the J call TRBJ2-7; TRBD1 aligns across 8 bases. V was clipped by 0 bases and J by 7 bases; unmatched bases: 2. Germline assignment: CDR1 ENHRY and CDR2 SYGVKD. CDR3 length: 13 amino acids. CDR3 protein: CAISESQGGEQYF. In DNA form, the CDR3 reads TGTGCCATCAGTGAGTCACAGGGGGGTGAGCAGTACTTC.

The V and J genes are TRBV27 and TRBJ1-1; TRBD1 might be the D (5 bases). Germline lookup yields CDR1 MNHEY and CDR2 SMNVEV (reference sequence). The germline V and J ends were trimmed by 3 bases and 4 bases, with 15 bases remaining between them. The CDR3 extends over 15 amino acids. CDR3 sequence: CASSLTREVGTEAFF. DNA of the CDR3: TGTGCCAGCAGTTTGACCAGGGAGGTCGGCACTGAAGCTTTCTTT.

The chain is built from TRBV28 and TRBJ1-3; tentative D call: TRBD1 (5 bases). The ends were cut back, 8 bases at V and 2 bases at J, with 16 bases in the middle. This CDR3 spans 15 amino acids. Per the germline V gene, CDR1 is MDHEN and CDR2 is SYDVKM. The CDR3 DNA reads as TGTGCCAGCTCCCCTTCCTTGGGGCCTGGAAACACCATATATTTT. It yields the protein CASSPSLGPGNTIYF.

The chain has TRBV5-1 and TRBJ1-1, with D possibly being TRBD1 (5 bases). Trimming took off 1 base at V and 7 bases at J, with 14 bases between the two ends. Germline assignment: CDR1 SGHRS and CDR2 YFSETQ. This CDR3 has 14 residues. The chain's CDR3 is CASSLSGGTSEAFF. The CDR3 bases are TGCGCCAGCAGCTTGAGCGGGGGGACTAGTGAAGCTTTCTTT.

J is TRBJ2-5 and V is TRBV11-2; 11 bases match TRBD2. Looked up from germline, CDR1 is SGHAT and CDR2 is FQNNGV. The CDR3 covers 16 residues. Unmatched junction bases numbered 10, after V lost 5 bases and J lost 5 bases. The CDR3 loop reads CASSPRLAGMGETQYF. CDR3 coding DNA: TGTGCCAGCAGCCCCCGACTAGCGGGGATGGGGGAGACCCAGTACTTC.

This chain connects TRBV19 to TRBJ1-1; D is unclear. The V and J ends lost 5 bases and 2 bases respectively, with 15 bases between them. Per germline, CDR1 LNHDA and CDR2 SQIVND (reference sequence). This CDR3 is 15 amino acids long. In DNA form, the CDR3 reads TGTGCCAGTAGTTTCGCAGGACTTCACAACACTGAAGCTTTCTTT. Translating gives CASSFAGLHNTEAFF.

The rearrangement joins TRBV7-3 to TRBJ2-5, with D uncertain. This CDR3 comprises 13 residues. Germline values: CDR1 SGHTA, CDR2 FQGTGA. V was shortened by 5 bases and J by 7 bases, with 14 bases between the two germline ends. Written as DNA, the CDR3 is TGTGCCAGCAGCGATACTCCAGCCGGGACCCAGTACTTC. This codes for CASSDTPAGTQYF.

In this sample, this clone turned up once. The rearrangement joins TRBV6-6 to TRBJ2-3, with TRBD2 identical over 14 bases. After removal of 5 bases from V and 4 bases from J, the junction contained 5 bases not matched to a gene. Germline V lookup: CDR1 MNHNY, CDR2 SVGAGI (reference sequence). The CDR3 consists of 16 residues. The CDR3 loop reads CASSRLAGGGADTQYF. The CDR3 bases are TGTGCCAGCAGTCGACTAGCGGGAGGGGGGGCAGATACGCAGTATTTT.

As DNA, the CDR3 is TGTGCCAGCAGGTCCTGGGGAGATGAAGCTTTCTTT. This gives the protein CASRSWGDEAFF. The rearrangement uses TRBV11-1 and TRBJ1-1; D is unresolved. The V end lost 6 bases, the J end lost 7 bases, and 12 bases lay between the germline ends. CDR1 is SGHAT, CDR2 FQDESV, per germline (reference sequence). The CDR3 consists of 12 residues. Supplemented by reference TRBV11-1 and TRBJ1-1, the full variable domain reads EAEVAQSPRYKITEKSQAVAFWCDPISGHATLYWYRQILGQGPELLVQFQDESVVDDSQLPKDRFSAERLKGVDSTLKIQPAELGDSAMYLCASRSWGDEAFFGQGTRLTVV.

This rearrangement joins TRBV2 to TRBJ2-5; no firm D call. This CDR3 contains 12 residues. Germline-derived CDR1 and CDR2 are SNHLY and FYNNEI. V gave up 4 bases and J gave up 3 bases, with 6 bases separating them. CDR3 nucleotide sequence: TGTGCCAGCAGTGCACAGAAAGAGACCCAGTACTTC. Translated, it gives CASSAQKETQYF.